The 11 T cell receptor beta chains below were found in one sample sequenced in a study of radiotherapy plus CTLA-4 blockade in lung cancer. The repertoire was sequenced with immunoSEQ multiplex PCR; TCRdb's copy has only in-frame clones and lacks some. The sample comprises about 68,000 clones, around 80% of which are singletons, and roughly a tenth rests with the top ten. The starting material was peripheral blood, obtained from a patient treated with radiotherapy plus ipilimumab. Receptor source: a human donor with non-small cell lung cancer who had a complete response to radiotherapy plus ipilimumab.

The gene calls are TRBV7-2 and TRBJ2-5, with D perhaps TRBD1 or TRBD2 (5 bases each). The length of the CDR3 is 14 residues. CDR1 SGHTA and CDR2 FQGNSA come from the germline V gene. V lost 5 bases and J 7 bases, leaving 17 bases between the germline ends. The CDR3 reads CASSPPGRRGTQYF. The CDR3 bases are TGTGCCAGCAGCCCCCCGGGACGAAGGGGGACCCAGTACTTC.

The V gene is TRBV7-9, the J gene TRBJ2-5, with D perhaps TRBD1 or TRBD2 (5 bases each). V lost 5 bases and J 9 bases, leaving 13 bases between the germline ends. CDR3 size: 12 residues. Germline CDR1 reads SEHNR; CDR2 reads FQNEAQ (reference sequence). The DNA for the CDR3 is TGTGCCAGCAGCCTTAAAGGGACGGCCCAGTACTTC. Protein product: CASSLKGTAQYF.

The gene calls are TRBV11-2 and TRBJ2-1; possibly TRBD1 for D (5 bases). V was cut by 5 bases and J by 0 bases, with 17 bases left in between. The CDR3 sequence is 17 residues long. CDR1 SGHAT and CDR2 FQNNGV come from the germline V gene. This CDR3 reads CASSPRDRASSYNEQFF. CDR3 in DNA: TGTGCCAGCAGCCCCAGGGATAGGGCGAGCTCCTACAATGAGCAGTTCTTC.

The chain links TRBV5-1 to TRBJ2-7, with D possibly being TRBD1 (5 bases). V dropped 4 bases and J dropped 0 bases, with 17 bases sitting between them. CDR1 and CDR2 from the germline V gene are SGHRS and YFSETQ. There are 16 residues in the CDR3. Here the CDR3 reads CASSGKAGIYSYEQYF. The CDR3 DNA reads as TGCGCCAGCAGCGGAAAGGCAGGGATTTACTCCTACGAGCAGTACTTC.

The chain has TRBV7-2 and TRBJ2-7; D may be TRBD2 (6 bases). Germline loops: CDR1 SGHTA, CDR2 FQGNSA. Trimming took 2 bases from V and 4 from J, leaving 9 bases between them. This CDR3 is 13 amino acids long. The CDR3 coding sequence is TGTGCCAGCAGCTTACTTAGCGGATACGAGCAGTACTTC. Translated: CASSLLSGYEQYF.

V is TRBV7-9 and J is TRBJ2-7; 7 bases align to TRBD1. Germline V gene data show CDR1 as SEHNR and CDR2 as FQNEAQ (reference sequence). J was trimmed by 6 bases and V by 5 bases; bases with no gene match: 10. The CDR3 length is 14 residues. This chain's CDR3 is CASSPGTATSEQYV. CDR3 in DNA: TGTGCCAGCAGCCCCGGGACAGCTACAAGCGAGCAGTACGTC.

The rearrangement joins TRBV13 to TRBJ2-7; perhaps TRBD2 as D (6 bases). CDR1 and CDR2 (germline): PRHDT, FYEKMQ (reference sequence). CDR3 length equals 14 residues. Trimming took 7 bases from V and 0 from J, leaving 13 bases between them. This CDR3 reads CASTPGVSSYEQYF. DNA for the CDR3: TGTGCCAGCACCCCGGGGGTATCCTCCTACGAGCAGTACTTC.

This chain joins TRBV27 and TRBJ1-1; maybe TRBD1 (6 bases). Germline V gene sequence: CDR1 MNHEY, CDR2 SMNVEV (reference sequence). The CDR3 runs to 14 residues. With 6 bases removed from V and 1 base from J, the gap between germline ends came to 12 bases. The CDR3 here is CASRTGQQNTEAFF. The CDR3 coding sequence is TGTGCCAGCAGGACCGGACAGCAGAACACTGAAGCTTTCTTT.

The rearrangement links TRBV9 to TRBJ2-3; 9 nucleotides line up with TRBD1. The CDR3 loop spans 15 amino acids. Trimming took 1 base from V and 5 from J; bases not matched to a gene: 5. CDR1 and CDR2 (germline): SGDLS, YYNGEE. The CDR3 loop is CASSVRGQGRDTQYF. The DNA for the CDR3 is TGTGCCAGCAGCGTACGGGGACAGGGTCGAGATACGCAGTATTTT.

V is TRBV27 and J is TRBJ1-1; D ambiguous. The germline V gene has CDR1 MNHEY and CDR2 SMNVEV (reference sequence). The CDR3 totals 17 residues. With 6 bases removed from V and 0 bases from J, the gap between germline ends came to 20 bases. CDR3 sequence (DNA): TGTGCCAGCAGACAAAACGCGGTTGGAACTTTGAACACTGAAGCTTTCTTT. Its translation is CASRQNAVGTLNTEAFF.

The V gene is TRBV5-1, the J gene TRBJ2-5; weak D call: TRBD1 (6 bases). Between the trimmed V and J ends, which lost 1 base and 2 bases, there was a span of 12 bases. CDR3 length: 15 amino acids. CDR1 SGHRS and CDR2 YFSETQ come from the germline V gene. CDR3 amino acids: CASSLTGLPQETQYF. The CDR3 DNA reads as TGCGCCAGCAGCTTGACAGGGCTACCTCAAGAGACCCAGTACTTC.